The sequence of this T cell receptor (beta chain) was determined in a study of T cells after yellow fever vaccination. Across the whole study: Fractions of limited cellularity were prepared by means of SMART-Seq v4 Ultra Low Input. Study conclusions and caveats: Relatively few clonotypes were ones that appeared in both CD4 and CD8 compartments.

In this sample, this clonotype turned up many times. Its antigen remains unknown. 5'RACE template switching generated TCR cDNA, adding a universal primer site and UMIs. TCRdb redid the calling of the 5' RACE reads with MiXCR, one entry per CDR3 protein. Of almost 600,000 distinct CDR3 sequences in the sample, approximately 13% were seen once. The TCR comes from a man aged 25-45 years who received the YFV17D yellow fever vaccine. Material: PBMCs, obtained on the day of the yellow fever booster vaccination.

The CDR3 is CASSILQENEQFF. In DNA, the CDR3 is TGCGCCAGCAGCATCCTCCAGGAAAATGAGCAGTTCTTC. The rearrangement joins TRBV5-1 to TRBJ2-1; D call uncertain. CDR1 is SGHRS and CDR2 is YFSETQ in the germline V gene. The V end was cut by 4 bases, the J end by 7 bases, with 12 bases between. The CDR3 spans 13 residues. Looking up the rest from reference TRBV5-1 and TRBJ2-1 gives the full variable domain: KAGVTQTPRYLIKTRGQQVTLSCSPISGHRSVSWYQQTPGQGLQFLFEYFSETQRNKGNFPGRFSGRQFSNSRSEMNVSTLELGDSALYLCASSILQENEQFFGPGTRLTVL.